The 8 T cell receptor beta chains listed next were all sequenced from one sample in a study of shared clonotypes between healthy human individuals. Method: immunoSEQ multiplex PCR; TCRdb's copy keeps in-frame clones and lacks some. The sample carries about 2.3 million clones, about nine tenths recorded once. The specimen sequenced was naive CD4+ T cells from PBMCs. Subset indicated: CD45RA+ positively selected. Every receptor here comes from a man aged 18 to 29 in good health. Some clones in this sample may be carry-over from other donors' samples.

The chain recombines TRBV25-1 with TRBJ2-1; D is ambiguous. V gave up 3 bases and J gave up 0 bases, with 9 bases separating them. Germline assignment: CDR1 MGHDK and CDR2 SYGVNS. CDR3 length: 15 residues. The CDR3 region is CASSDGVGSYNEQFF. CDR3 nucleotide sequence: TGTGCCAGCAGTGACGGCGTCGGCTCCTACAATGAGCAGTTCTTC.

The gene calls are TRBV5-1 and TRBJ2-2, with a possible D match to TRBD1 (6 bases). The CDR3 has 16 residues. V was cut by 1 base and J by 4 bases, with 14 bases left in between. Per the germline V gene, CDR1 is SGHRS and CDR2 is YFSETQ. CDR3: CASSLMQGKGTGELFF. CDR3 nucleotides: TGCGCCAGCAGCTTGATGCAGGGGAAGGGCACCGGGGAGCTGTTTTTT.

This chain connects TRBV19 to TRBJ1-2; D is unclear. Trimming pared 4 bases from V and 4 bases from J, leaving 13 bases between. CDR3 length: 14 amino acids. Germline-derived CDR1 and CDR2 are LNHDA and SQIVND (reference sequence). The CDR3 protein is CASSSLRDPYGYTF. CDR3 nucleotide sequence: TGTGCCAGTAGTAGCCTGAGGGATCCCTATGGCTACACCTTC.

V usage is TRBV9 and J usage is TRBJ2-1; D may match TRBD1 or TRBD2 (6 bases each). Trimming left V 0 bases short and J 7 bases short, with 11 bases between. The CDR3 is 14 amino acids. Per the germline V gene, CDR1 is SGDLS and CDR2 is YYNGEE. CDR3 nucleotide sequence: TGTGCCAGCAGCGTAGTGGGGGCGGGGAATGAGCAGTTCTTC. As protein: CASSVVGAGNEQFF.

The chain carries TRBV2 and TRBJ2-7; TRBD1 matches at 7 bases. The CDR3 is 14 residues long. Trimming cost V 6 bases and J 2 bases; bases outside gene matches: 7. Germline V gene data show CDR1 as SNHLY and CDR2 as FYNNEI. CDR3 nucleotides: TGTGCCAGCAGACGTAACAGGGGTCCCTACGAGCAGTACTTC. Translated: CASRRNRGPYEQYF.

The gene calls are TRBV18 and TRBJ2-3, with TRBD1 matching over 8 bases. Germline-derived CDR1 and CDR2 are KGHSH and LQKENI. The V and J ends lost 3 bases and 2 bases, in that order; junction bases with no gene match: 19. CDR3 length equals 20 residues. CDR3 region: CASSPKPRTGLYSPTDTQYF. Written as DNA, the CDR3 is TGTGCCAGCTCACCCAAACCCAGGACAGGGCTATACTCCCCCACAGATACGCAGTATTTT.

The CDR3 DNA follows: TGTGCCACCAGCAGGGAACCCGGGACAGGGAACACCGGGGAGCTGTTTTTT. Amino acids: CATSREPGTGNTGELFF. The chain couples TRBV15 to TRBJ2-2, with 8 bases lining up with TRBD1. CDR1 and CDR2 (germline): LNHNV, YYDKDF (reference sequence). This CDR3 is built from 17 residues. Unmatched junction bases numbered 7, after V lost 3 bases and J lost 1 base.

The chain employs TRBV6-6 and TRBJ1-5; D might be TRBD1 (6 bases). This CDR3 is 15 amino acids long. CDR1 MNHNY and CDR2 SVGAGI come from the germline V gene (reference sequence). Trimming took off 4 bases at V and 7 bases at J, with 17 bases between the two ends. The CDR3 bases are TGTGCCAGCAGTTCCCCGGGACACGGTGGACAGCCCCAGCATTTT. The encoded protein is CASSSPGHGGQPQHF.